This TCR beta chain was found in a study of human T cells and chemical hapten exposure. The ends were cut back, 2 bases at V and 2 bases at J, with 17 bases in the middle. CDR3 length: 17 amino acids. Germline CDR1 and CDR2: LGHNA and YNFKEQ. A single record per CDR3 protein comes from TCRdb applying MiXCR to the RACE reads. The table has about 42,000 distinct CDR3 sequences, around 12% seen once; the top ten hold about 6%. The sample's time point: pre-sensitization, week 0. Treatment here: therapeutic diphenylcyclopropenone sensitization with weekly scalp DPC. This clonotype was seen a few times. This material consisted of whole blood, taken in connection with sensitization to the hapten diphenylcyclopropenone (DPC). This sequence was found in a young woman with alopecia areata. Some clones in this sample may be carry-over from other donors' samples. This chain links TRBV4-2 with TRBJ2-3, with a weak D call TRBD1 (6 bases). Here the CDR3 DNA reads TGTGCCAGCAGCCAAAACCCCTTACAGGGATACACAGATACGCAGTATTTT. This codes for CASSQNPLQGYTDTQYF.